One and the same sample provided the 30 T cell receptor beta chains below, sequenced in a study of patients and donors after allogeneic stem cell transplantation. MiXCR, applied by TCRdb to the RT-PCR reads, yields one record per CDR3 protein. The sample yields some 160,000 distinct CDR3 sequences, 24% seen once. Sequences were obtained from blood, either unsorted or a sorted T cell fraction (not recorded which). The source is a human donor who was either an allogeneic HSCT recipient or a stem cell or donor lymphocyte infusion donor (not recorded which). It is not recorded whose cells these are; they may come from a transplant donor.

This clonotype was counted only a few times. The rearrangement uses TRBV7-7 and TRBJ1-6; 8 nucleotides align to TRBD1. Germline CDR1 SSHAT, CDR2 FNYEAQ (reference sequence). The V gene end was trimmed by 3 bases and the J gene end by 10 bases; junction bases not matched to a gene: 5. This CDR3 has 14 amino acids. The CDR3 reads CASSLTGEQSPLHF. For the CDR3, the DNA is TGTGCCAGCAGCTTGACAGGGGAACAATCACCCCTCCACTTT.

This chain links TRBV6-2 or TRBV6-3 with TRBJ1-5; D is unresolved. The germline V gene has CDR1 MNHEY and CDR2 SVGEGT. The CDR3 is 17 residues long. Trimming took off 9 bases at V and 0 bases at J, with 21 bases between the two ends. CDR3 in amino acids: CASHLNGQTLSNQPQHF. As DNA, the CDR3 is TGTGCCAGTCACCTTAATGGCCAGACCCTTAGCAATCAGCCCCAGCATTTT.

The chain combines TRBV20-1 with TRBJ1-2; D not resolved. This CDR3 spans 13 amino acids. V was shortened by 0 bases and J by 6 bases, with 11 bases between the two germline ends. Germline V gene sequence: CDR1 DFQATT, CDR2 SNEGSKA (reference sequence). CDR3 sequence: CSARDAGSNGYTF. The CDR3 DNA sequence: TGCAGTGCTAGAGATGCCGGGTCGAATGGCTACACCTTC.

J is TRBJ2-2 and V is TRBV11-3; D might be TRBD1 (5 bases). Germline CDR1 and CDR2: SGHNT and YENEEA. This CDR3 comprises 14 residues. Trimming cost V 6 bases and J 5 bases, with 13 bases left between them. The CDR3 region has the DNA TGTGCCAGCAGGTTATCCAGGGTTACCGGGGAGCTGTTTTTT. Translating gives CASRLSRVTGELFF.

The chain recombines TRBV29-1 with TRBJ2-3, with TRBD2 matching 7 bases. Germline lookup yields CDR1 SQVTM and CDR2 ANQGSEA. The CDR3 covers 16 residues. V shed 4 bases and J 2 bases; nucleotides not matched to a gene: 12. The CDR3 DNA reads TGCAGCGTTGGGGACTACCAATTTACAATCACAGATACGCAGTATTTT. Translation: CSVGDYQFTITDTQYF.

The chain carries TRBV10-3 and TRBJ1-1; 8 bases match TRBD1. Germline values: CDR1 ENHRY, CDR2 SYGVKD. This CDR3 has 14 residues. V was pared by 6 bases and J by 11 bases, with 14 bases of the junction left unmatched. This CDR3 reads CAIRGQDWDDAAFF. CDR3 DNA sequence: TGTGCCATCAGGGGACAGGATTGGGATGATGCGGCTTTCTTT.

Many counts were recorded for this clonotype. The gene calls are TRBV12-3 or TRBV12-4 and TRBJ1-5; a weak D match, TRBD1 (5 bases). The V gene lost 8 bases and the J gene lost 3 bases, with 8 bases spanning the gap. There are 12 residues in the CDR3. The CDR3 bases are TGTGCCAGCCGGGGGGACAATCAGCCCCAGCATTTT. Translated: CASRGDNQPQHF.

This clonotype turned up a few times. The chain combines TRBV5-4 with TRBJ2-7; D might be TRBD1 or TRBD2, each matching 5 bases. The length of the CDR3 is 14 residues. Germline V gives CDR1 SGHNT, CDR2 YYREEE (reference sequence). With 4 bases removed from V and 4 bases from J, the gap between germline ends came to 15 bases. Written as DNA, the CDR3 is TGTGCCAGCAGCCCCGGGACGGATCCTTACGAGCAGTACTTC. Translated: CASSPGTDPYEQYF.

Here the CDR3 DNA reads TGCAGCGTTATTATCAGAACGGGGGAGCAGTACTTC. This gives the protein CSVIIRTGEQYF. The rearrangement links TRBV29-1 to TRBJ2-7, with a weak D call TRBD2 (5 bases). There are 12 residues in the CDR3. With 5 bases removed from V and 7 bases from J, the gap between germline ends came to 15 bases. Looked up from germline, CDR1 is SQVTM and CDR2 is ANQGSEA.

This clonotype was counted a few times. The chain uses TRBV6-5 and TRBJ1-4; perhaps TRBD1 as D (5 bases). V was shortened by 5 bases and J by 0 bases, with 13 bases between the two germline ends. The CDR3 runs 16 residues. The germline V gene encodes CDR1 MNHEY and CDR2 SVGAGI. Here the CDR3 reads CASSQIGAATNEKLFF. CDR3 DNA sequence: TGTGCCAGCAGTCAAATTGGGGCTGCAACTAATGAAAAACTGTTTTTT.

V usage is TRBV7-2 and J usage is TRBJ1-1; D is uncertain. V dropped 5 bases and J dropped 0 bases, with 13 bases sitting between them. Germline V gene data show CDR1 as SGHTA and CDR2 as FQGNSA. CDR3 length: 15 residues. In DNA form, the CDR3 reads TGTGCCAGCAGCCTTCACAGCGCGATGAACACTGAAGCTTTCTTT. As protein: CASSLHSAMNTEAFF.

Concerning this clonotype itself: Given a much more abundant clone one base away, this may be a read error. The J gene is TRBJ1-4, the V gene TRBV20-1; 11 bases agree with TRBD1. The CDR3 extends over 18 amino acids. The ends lost 3 bases at V and 2 bases at J; junction bases unmatched: 11. Germline-derived CDR1 and CDR2 are DFQATT and SNEGSKA (reference sequence). CDR3 region: CSASSRTGGVGTNEKLFF. CDR3 bases: TGCAGTGCTAGCTCCAGGACAGGGGGCGTGGGTACTAATGAAAAACTGTTTTTT.

This clonotype was seen only a few times. The chain couples TRBV20-1 to TRBJ1-2; a weak D match, TRBD1 (6 bases). The CDR3 loop spans 15 amino acids. CDR1 DFQATT and CDR2 SNEGSKA come from the germline V gene (reference sequence). The ends were cut back, 0 bases at V and 6 bases at J, with 17 bases in the middle. The CDR3 region is CSARDSTGIIDGYTF. The CDR3, as DNA: TGCAGTGCTAGAGATTCCACAGGGATAATAGATGGCTACACCTTC.

Only one count was recorded for this clonotype. V is TRBV19 and J is TRBJ2-1; TRBD1 matches 10 bases. In germline, CDR1 is LNHDA, CDR2 SQIVND (reference sequence). The CDR3 length is 15 residues. J was trimmed by 9 bases and V by 3 bases; bases with no gene match: 8. CDR3 nucleotide sequence: TGTGCCAGTAGTATGCCGTGGGACAGGGGAGGTGAGCAGTTCTTC. This gives the protein CASSMPWDRGGEQFF.

The V gene is TRBV10-2, the J gene TRBJ2-5; 7 nucleotides align to TRBD1. V was clipped by 6 bases and J by 4 bases; unmatched bases: 5. This CDR3 has 13 amino acids. The germline V gene encodes CDR1 WSHSY and CDR2 SAAADI. CDR3 sequence reads: CASSTGVGETQYF. The DNA of the CDR3 is TGCGCCAGCAGCACAGGGGTGGGAGAGACCCAGTACTTC.

In this sample, this clonotype turned up a few times. This rearrangement joins TRBV12-3 or TRBV12-4 to TRBJ1-1; D is unresolved. Trimming cost V 2 bases and J 8 bases, with 12 bases left between them. The CDR3 is 13 residues long. CDR3 amino acids: CASSLSRRPEAFF. DNA for the CDR3: TGTGCCAGCAGTTTAAGTCGGCGGCCAGAAGCTTTCTTT.

The chain links TRBV24-1 to TRBJ2-2, with D hard to call. The CDR3 length is 16 residues. V lost 3 bases, J lost 5 bases, and 15 bases lay in between. Germline CDR1 KGHDR, CDR2 SFDVKD. The CDR3 here is CATSDAAGLGTGELFF. In DNA, the CDR3 is TGTGCCACCAGTGATGCCGCCGGGCTAGGAACCGGGGAGCTGTTTTTT.

This clonotype appeared a few times. V and J are TRBV20-1 and TRBJ2-7; D is uncertain. CDR1 and CDR2 from the germline V gene are DFQATT and SNEGSKA (reference sequence). The V and J ends lost 2 bases and 4 bases respectively, with 9 bases between them. There are 12 residues in the CDR3. CDR3 loop: CSARKSSYEQYF. Written as DNA, the CDR3 is TGCAGTGCTAGAAAGAGTTCGTACGAGCAGTACTTC.

This clonotype has a handful of counts. A much larger clone sits a single nucleotide away, making a read error possible. This chain connects TRBV9 to TRBJ1-1, with D unresolved. This CDR3 has 12 amino acids. V was pared by 4 bases and J by 3 bases, with 7 bases between. Germline loops: CDR1 SGDLS, CDR2 YYNGEE. The CDR3 protein is CASSLRDTEAFF. The CDR3 nucleotides read TGTGCCAGCAGCTTACGGGACACTGAAGCTTTCTTT.

This clonotype was seen at least ten times. The J gene is TRBJ2-3, the V gene TRBV12-3 or TRBV12-4; possibly TRBD1 or TRBD2 for D (5 bases each). The ends were cut back, 7 bases at V and 2 bases at J, with 13 bases in the middle. This CDR3 has 14 amino acids. The DNA for the CDR3 is TGTGCCAGCAATAATGGGGGAACCACAGATACGCAGTATTTT. It encodes CASNNGGTTDTQYF.

The chain employs TRBV20-1 and TRBJ2-1; D remains ambiguous. The germline V and J ends were trimmed by 5 bases and 5 bases, with 10 bases remaining between them. The CDR3 contains 12 residues. The germline V gene has CDR1 DFQATT and CDR2 SNEGSKA (reference sequence). The DNA of the CDR3 is TGCAGTGCTCGTTCGGATAACAATGAGCAGTTCTTC. This codes for CSARSDNNEQFF.

CDR3 bases: TGTGCCAGCGGGGGCCTTAGCTCCTACGAGCAGTACTTC. Its protein product is CASGGLSSYEQYF. This chain connects TRBV12-3 or TRBV12-4 to TRBJ2-7; D is possibly TRBD1 (6 bases). This CDR3 comprises 13 residues. Trimming took off 8 bases at V and 0 bases at J, with 11 bases between the two ends.

Ten or more counts support this clonotype. The chain couples TRBV20-1 to TRBJ1-1; 7 nucleotides align to TRBD1. The CDR3 totals 16 residues. The germline V gene has CDR1 DFQATT and CDR2 SNEGSKA (reference sequence). V was clipped by 1 base and J by 2 bases; unmatched bases: 10. DNA of the CDR3: TGCAGTGCTAGAGCCGCTGACAGGGTGGGCAACACTGAAGCTTTCTTT. This codes for CSARAADRVGNTEAFF.

There are a few counts of this clonotype. The chain carries TRBV18 and TRBJ1-2; no firm D call. Germline V CDR1 and CDR2: KGHSH, LQKENI. The CDR3 loop spans 12 amino acids. V lost 1 base and J lost 5, with 5 bases in between. The CDR3 bases are TGTGCCAGCTCACCACACAAGTATGGCTACACCTTC. This translates into CASSPHKYGYTF.

The rearrangement joins TRBV25-1 to TRBJ2-3; 7 bases fit TRBD1. The CDR3 is made up of 18 amino acids. Germline assignment: CDR1 MGHDK and CDR2 SYGVNS. The ends lost 3 bases at V and 4 bases at J; junction bases unmatched: 16. The CDR3, as DNA: TGTGCCAGCAGTGATTTACCCGGACAGGAAAATATGGCAGATACGCAGTATTTT. Translation gives CASSDLPGQENMADTQYF.

Ten or more counts support this clonotype. The V and J genes are TRBV19 and TRBJ1-6, with TRBD1 as a possible D gene (5 bases). CDR1 is LNHDA, CDR2 SQIVND, per germline (reference sequence). V was shortened by 3 bases and J by 7 bases, with 16 bases between the two germline ends. This CDR3 is 16 amino acids long. CDR3: CASSIDSGLSNSPLHF. CDR3 nucleotide sequence: TGTGCCAGTAGTATTGACAGTGGCCTATCAAATTCACCCCTCCACTTT.

The table lists this clonotype with a few counts. The V and J genes are TRBV3-1 and TRBJ2-3; tentatively, D is TRBD2 (5 bases). Germline lookup yields CDR1 LGHDT and CDR2 YNNKEL (reference sequence). The ends were cut back, 0 bases at V and 2 bases at J, with 18 bases in the middle. CDR3 length: 18 residues. For the CDR3, the DNA is TGTGCCAGCAGCCAAGATCCCAGGAGGATAGGAGCCACAGATACGCAGTATTTT. This translates into CASSQDPRRIGATDTQYF.

A note on this clonotype: The CDR3 carries no conserved terminal phenylalanine or tryptophan, so it likely arises from a read error. V and J are TRBV6-5 and TRBJ2-3, with TRBD2 matching over 8 bases. Germline trimming cut 0 bases from V and 6 bases from J; bases unmatched to any gene: 5. The CDR3 sequence is 15 residues long. Germline V CDR1 and CDR2: MNHEY, SVGAGI. CDR3 coding DNA: TGTGCCAGCAGTTACTCGGGGCGGGGGGCGGATACGCAGTATTTG. This codes for CASSYSGRGADTQYL.

The V call is TRBV12-3 or TRBV12-4, the J call TRBJ2-3; no clear D gene. There are 17 residues in the CDR3. With 0 bases removed from V and 4 bases from J, the gap between germline ends came to 17 bases. CDR3 in amino acids: CASSLATGKTEPDTQYF. CDR3 nucleotides: TGTGCCAGCAGTTTAGCGACGGGCAAAACGGAGCCAGATACGCAGTATTTT.

V gene TRBV5-1 combines with J gene TRBJ2-2; perhaps TRBD2 as D (5 bases). Germline CDR1 and CDR2: SGHRS and YFSETQ. V was cut by 1 base and J by 0 bases, with 10 bases left in between. The CDR3 totals 16 residues. DNA of the CDR3: TGCGCCAGCAGCTTGCTGAGGGAGTCGAACACCGGGGAGCTGTTTTTT. Protein product: CASSLLRESNTGELFF. Full variable domain (missing parts from reference TRBV5-1 and TRBJ2-2): KAGVTQTPRYLIKTRGQQVTLSCSPISGHRSVSWYQQTPGQGLQFLFEYFSETQRNKGNFPGRFSGRQFSNSRSEMNVSTLELGDSALYLCASSLLRESNTGELFFGEGSRLTVL.